This T cell receptor beta chain was found in a study of shared clonotypes between healthy human individuals (dated by TCRdb to the early 2020s). Some background on the complete study: The cohort comprised a couple of women and a few men aged 18 to 49 years. Per donor, three plates each were used for CD4 naive and CD4 memory, two for CD8 naive, and one for CD8 memory. Blood TCR repertoires of five healthy adults were deeply sequenced to estimate repertoire size and the extent of clonotype sharing between individuals. To increase sequencing depth and limit assay-specific biases, different laboratories used diverse techniques to prepare libraries and sequence TCR repertoires. Each donor's leukapheresis produced roughly between about 0.8 and 10 billion PBMCs.

As regards this clone: The antigen this receptor binds is unknown. Base qualities are not at hand, and no much larger clone is one base apart.

The donors were healthy, HIV-negative adults with no recently reported acute infections or vaccinations. Every donor was a Caucasian adult living in Nashville, Tennessee, USA. CD4+ T cells were enriched by magnetic negative selection, after which naive cells were positively selected on CD45RA and the negative fraction was taken as the memory subset. After blood collection by leukapheresis, PBMCs were isolated using Ficoll-Histopaque density gradient centrifugation and then cryopreserved in the vapor phase of liquid nitrogen. Purity and quantity of every magnetically sorted T cell population were checked by analytical flow cytometry. Genomic DNA was isolated from each sorted fraction and quantified by UV absorbance on a Nanodrop 2000c. TCR CDR3 regions were amplified from genomic DNA by multiplex PCR using the deep immunoSEQ assay. Genomic DNA extracted from each cell subset was distributed evenly over all wells of several immunoSEQ 96-well plates, and each plate served as one replicate. For sorted subsets, approximately 200 ng of genomic DNA, equivalent to around 30,000 T cell genomes, went into each replicate PCR. Purified libraries were measured with a Qubit 3.0 fluorometer, size-checked on a Bioanalyzer 2100, and measured again with the KAPA Library Quantification kit. A separate single-read 150-cycle Illumina NextSeq 550 flow cell was used to sequence each immunoSEQ 96-well plate. In the authors' own workflow: The immunoSEQ output contained only junctional sequences without quality scores, so filtering could not match that applied to full-length reads. Sequences were annotated with PyIR, a Python wrapper for IgBLAST v1.9, and V/J genes and CDR3 were assigned using IMGT germline references. Reads with weak V/J assignments (E-value above 1e-6), missing CDR3, stop codons, out-of-frame junctions, or ambiguous translated residues were removed. V3J clonotypes were defined as sequences sharing the same inferred V gene, J gene, and CDR3 amino acid sequence. Percentage overlap between repertoires was calculated by dividing the number of shared unique clonotypes by the size of the smaller repertoire. Three approaches were used to assess repertoire richness: RTK rarefaction, the Chao1 estimator, and Recon v2.1 estimates of unobserved clonotypes. OLGA was used to compute generation probabilities for all TCRbeta clonotypes that the gDNA method yielded from several donors. TCRdb re-hosts the immuneACCESS table, in-frame sequences only. Its copies lack some clones; in the studies checked, an unresolved V gene accounts for under half of them, and the cause for the rest is not known. The V and J calls and clone size are taken from that table; D and trimming were inferred from the DNA. This sample has 2 million to 2.5 million clones in its table, and 90% to 96% of those were observed once. The ten largest clones capture roughly 0.13% of the sample.

Results the study describes overall, beyond this receptor: Incomplete sequencing was indicated by rarefaction of sorted-subset datasets, despite the large sequencing depth. Pairwise subsampling led to the expectation that sequencing depth would affect the degree of clonotype sharing among donors. Across four donors, approximately 4.6% of naive CD4, approximately 3.6% of naive CD8, under 2.5% of memory CD4, and 0.4% to 0.45% of memory CD8 clonotypes were shared. Sampling was restricted to blood, and TCR repertoires in tissues likely differ from the TCR repertoires found in blood. Because the study included only a small number of donors, the genetic and exposure-history diversity represented was limited. Higher generation probabilities were observed for clonotypes shared by all four sorted-subset donors than for non-shared clonotypes. Naive subsets generally had larger estimated clonotype richness than memory subsets.

The V end gives up 3 bases and the J end 0 bases, leaving 4 bases in the junction not matched to a gene. CDR1 SGHRS and CDR2 YFSETQ are derived from the germline V gene. CDR3 length: 15 amino acids, cysteine to phenylalanine. Solely the CDR3 DNA is kept, with 45 bases framed from the first base. Sequenced input: naive CD4+ T cells sorted from blood. Sample cell subset or site, as interpreted from the label and publication: CD45RA+ positively selected. The chain uses TRBV5-1 and TRBJ2-7; 9 of the junction bases match TRBD2. This sequence originates from a man in his late teens or twenties in good health. The CDR3 sequence is CASSSSGGHSYEQYF. The nucleotides read TGCGCCAGCAGCTCAAGCGGGGGGCACTCCTACGAGCAGTACTTC.